Included here is one T cell receptor (beta chain) sequence, with context. This entry comes from a study of blood T cell repertoires in COVID-19. Overall study: Italy, Spain and the United States were the sources of the convalescent and acute COVID-19 samples. T cells, B-cell-depleted T cells, or PBMCs supplied cDNA or gDNA.

CDR1 MNHEY and CDR2 SVGAGI come from the germline V gene. With 6 bases clipped from V and 5 bases from J, the junction kept 7 bases outside the gene matches. This CDR3 has 15 amino acids. Original methodology: Reference gene primers were amplified, and this amplification served to estimate nucleated cell counts. Libraries were prepared by immunoSEQ multiplex PCR; TCRdb keeps only in-frame clonotypes and omits some of them. The DNA was the basis for D and trimming; V, J and clone size are from that table. The data contain about 90,000 clones, approximately 80% of them singletons. The chain is built from TRBV6-5 and TRBJ2-7, with 13 bases aligning to TRBD2. Sequencing was done on a sample of peripheral blood. The sequence derives from a human donor in a cohort sampled during active COVID-19. The DNA of the CDR3 is TGTGCCAGCAGACTAGCGGGGGGGCCTGTCGACGAGCAGTACTTC. It yields the protein CASRLAGGPVDEQYF.